These 2 T cell receptor beta chains originate from one sample sequenced in a study of spatial heterogeneity in lung cancer. TCRdb itself ran the 5' RACE reads through MiXCR, one entry per CDR3 protein. The table has about 120,000 distinct CDR3 sequences, 12% seen once. Time point here: blood at routine non-recurrence follow-up after resection. Sequencing covered unsorted whole RNA taken from tumor, nontumor lung or frozen PBMC. Sample: PBMCs, taken at follow-up. The receptors here all came from a male donor with early-stage non-small cell lung cancer.

In its sample, this clonotype was seen many times. This sequence joins TRBV5-1 and TRBJ1-1; TRBD1 is a possible D gene (6 bases). This CDR3 is 17 amino acids long. Germline CDR1 reads SGHRS; CDR2 reads YFSETQ. V was shortened by 1 base and J by 0 bases, with 16 bases between the two germline ends. The DNA for the CDR3 is TGCGCCAGCAGCTTGAAGCTTTTGGGACAAATGAACACTGAAGCTTTCTTT. As protein: CASSLKLLGQMNTEAFF. Full variable domain (rest looked up from reference TRBV5-1 and TRBJ1-1): KAGVTQTPRYLIKTRGQQVTLSCSPISGHRSVSWYQQTPGQGLQFLFEYFSETQRNKGNFPGRFSGRQFSNSRSEMNVSTLELGDSALYLCASSLKLLGQMNTEAFFGQGTRLTVV.

This clonotype has a count of ten or more. This chain uses TRBV7-2 with TRBJ2-5; 11 positions agree with TRBD1. Germline trimming cut 6 bases from V and 2 bases from J; bases unmatched to any gene: 5. Germline assignment: CDR1 SGHTA and CDR2 FQGNSA. CDR3 length: 15 residues. CDR3 amino acids: CASSWTGGGQETQYF. The CDR3 DNA reads as TGTGCCAGCAGTTGGACAGGGGGCGGGCAAGAGACCCAGTACTTC.